A single sample gave rise to the 28 T cell receptor beta chains below, sequenced in a study of Graves' ophthalmopathy and Graves' hyperthyroidism. TCR beta CDR3 regions were amplified from RNA transcripts. HTBI primers primed a first-round RT-PCR, and a second-round multiplex PCR followed. Each CDR3 protein is one row after TCRdb ran MiXCR on the multiplex PCR reads. The sample lists 200,000 to 250,000 distinct CDR3 sequences; 20% to 25% were seen once. The sequenced sample was peripheral blood. The receptors originated from a woman in her 50s with Graves' ophthalmopathy.

This sequence joins TRBV10-1 and TRBJ2-1; tentative D call: TRBD2 (5 bases). Germline V gene lookup returns CDR1 WNHNN and CDR2 SYGVQD (reference sequence). V gave up 9 bases and J gave up 4 bases, with 28 bases separating them. The CDR3 runs 18 residues. CDR3 DNA: TGCGCCAGGGACCCTATAGAGCTAGCTCCTCGTGCTTACAATGAGCAGTTCTTC. This sequence encodes CARDPIELAPRAYNEQFF.

The chain employs TRBV28 and TRBJ2-5; D not resolved. Deletions cut 6 bases from V and 5 bases from J, with 13 bases between. CDR1 and CDR2 (germline): MDHEN, SYDVKM. This CDR3 is 13 amino acids long. The CDR3 protein is CASRVPGGETQYF. The DNA of the CDR3 is TGTGCCAGCAGGGTCCCCGGTGGGGAGACCCAGTACTTC.

The chain recombines TRBV6-5 with TRBJ2-2; 7 bases align to TRBD2. There are 16 residues in the CDR3. Trimming at V came to 4 bases and at J to 7 bases, leaving 12 bases not matched to a gene. Germline-derived CDR1 and CDR2 are MNHEY and SVGAGI. The chain's CDR3 is CASSSPSTSRVGELFF. CDR3 bases: TGTGCCAGCAGTTCCCCCTCGACTAGCCGGGTCGGGGAGCTGTTTTTT.

This clonotype has a handful of counts. This rearrangement joins TRBV20-1 to TRBJ2-7; tentatively, D is TRBD1 or TRBD2 (5 bases each). The CDR3 extends over 14 amino acids. V was clipped by 0 bases and J by 5 bases, with 14 bases between them. Germline CDR1 reads DFQATT; CDR2 reads SNEGSKA (reference sequence). CDR3 protein: CSAREPGDDHEQYF. The CDR3 DNA follows: TGCAGTGCTAGAGAGCCCGGGGACGATCACGAGCAGTACTTC.

This clonotype was observed many times. CDR3 residues: CASSAYGTGYEQYF. CDR3 coding DNA: TGTGCCAGCAGCGCCTATGGGACAGGTTACGAGCAGTACTTC. The chain has TRBV5-4 and TRBJ2-7; the match to TRBD1 covers 8 bases. Germline lookup yields CDR1 SGHNT and CDR2 YYREEE (reference sequence). The CDR3 sequence is 14 residues long. After removal of 4 bases from V and 4 bases from J, the junction contained 7 bases not matched to a gene. The variable domain in full, with the rest retrieved from reference TRBV5-4 and TRBJ2-7, is ETGVTQSPTHLIKTRGQQVTLRCSSQSGHNTVSWYQQALGQGPQFIFQYYREEENGRGNFPPRFSGLQFPNYSSELNVNALELDDSALYLCASSAYGTGYEQYFGPGTRLTVT.

The chain carries TRBV11-2 and TRBJ2-7; D gene unclear. This CDR3 comprises 14 residues. Looked up from germline, CDR1 is SGHAT and CDR2 is FQNNGV. With 1 base removed from V and 6 bases from J, the gap between germline ends came to 13 bases. The CDR3: CASSLGTAFREQYF. The DNA for the CDR3 is TGTGCCAGCAGCTTAGGGACCGCGTTCCGCGAGCAGTACTTC.

This clonotype showed up many times. J is TRBJ2-6 and V is TRBV12-3 or TRBV12-4; D is unclear. The CDR3 has 13 residues. V lost 6 bases and J lost 2, with 5 bases in between. The CDR3 DNA sequence: TGTGCCAGCAGCCGGACTGGGGCCAACGTCCTGACTTTC. Its translation is CASSRTGANVLTF.

Concerning this clonotype: A single base separates this from a much larger clone, so it may be a read error. The J gene is TRBJ2-2, the V gene TRBV5-1; 10 bases map to TRBD1. The CDR3 covers 15 residues. Germline V lookup: CDR1 SGHRS, CDR2 YFSETQ. The CDR3 reads CVSSWTGGNTGELFF. DNA for the CDR3: TGCGTCAGCAGCTGGACAGGGGGGAACACCGGGGAGCTGTTTTTT.

This clonotype was recorded a few times. The CDR3 here is CASSLASGAGGFQETQYF. The CDR3 DNA sequence: TGTGCCAGCAGCTTAGCGTCGGGGGCAGGGGGCTTCCAAGAGACCCAGTACTTC. V gene TRBV7-6 combines with J gene TRBJ2-5; 8 nucleotides align to TRBD1. V dropped 0 bases and J dropped 1; count of bases not matched to a gene: 10. The CDR3 sequence is 18 residues long. Germline assignment: CDR1 SGHVS and CDR2 FNYEAQ.

This clonotype was seen ten or more times. The chain joins TRBV6-1 to TRBJ1-5; 7 bases fit TRBD1. The V segment lost 4 bases and the J segment 2 bases; nucleotides outside the gene matches: 5. The CDR3 runs 15 residues. Per germline, CDR1 MNHNS and CDR2 SASEGT. The CDR3 DNA reads as TGTGCCAGCAGTGGACAGGGAGCTGGCAATCAGCCCCAGCATTTT. It yields the protein CASSGQGAGNQPQHF.

This clonotype was picked up many times. A much larger clone is a single base away; this may be a read error. The genes are TRBV6-1 and TRBJ2-7; 7 nucleotides match TRBD2. V lost 6 bases, J lost 2 bases, and 10 bases stayed unmatched. The CDR3 length is 15 residues. Per the germline V gene, CDR1 is MNHNS and CDR2 is SASEGT. The DNA of the CDR3 is TGTGCCAGCAGACGTAGCGGGTACCCCCCCTACGAGCAGTACTTC. Protein sequence: CASRRSGYPPYEQYF.

This clonotype has a count of ten or more. The chain uses TRBV5-1 and TRBJ2-7; 8 bases line up with TRBD1. This CDR3 has 14 residues. CDR1 SGHRS and CDR2 YFSETQ come from the germline V gene. V was clipped by 0 bases and J by 6 bases; unmatched bases: 5. The CDR3 DNA reads TGCGCCAGCAGCTTGGGGGACAGGTCTGGCGAGCAGTACTTC. Protein product: CASSLGDRSGEQYF.

This chain connects TRBV2 to TRBJ1-1, with TRBD1 as a possible D gene (6 bases). Germline lookup yields CDR1 SNHLY and CDR2 FYNNEI. Trimming pared 10 bases from V and 8 bases from J, leaving 11 bases between. The CDR3 totals 10 residues. CDR3 protein: CATQQGEAFF. The DNA for the CDR3 is TGTGCCACGCAACAGGGCGAAGCTTTCTTT.

The chain carries TRBV28 and TRBJ2-7; a possible D gene is TRBD1 (6 bases). CDR1 is MDHEN and CDR2 is SYDVKM in the germline V gene. With 7 bases removed from V and 2 bases from J, the gap between germline ends came to 18 bases. CDR3 length: 15 residues. CDR3: CASNPGDARPYEQYF. Here the CDR3 DNA reads TGTGCCAGCAACCCAGGGGACGCAAGACCCTACGAGCAGTACTTC.

This clonotype was detected many times. This chain links TRBV5-1 with TRBJ2-2; D unclear. Germline-derived CDR1 and CDR2 are SGHRS and YFSETQ. This CDR3 is built from 15 residues. Trimming shortened V by 0 bases and J by 6 bases, and 12 bases separated the two germline ends. This chain's CDR3 is CASSLGAFRAGELFF. The DNA for the CDR3 is TGCGCCAGCAGCTTGGGGGCTTTCCGGGCCGGGGAGCTGTTTTTT.

This clonotype has ten or more counts. This chain joins TRBV2 and TRBJ2-7; D may be TRBD2 (6 bases). The germline V gene has CDR1 SNHLY and CDR2 FYNNEI. This CDR3 has 12 amino acids. V was pared by 4 bases and J by 4 bases, with 8 bases between. The CDR3 spells CASSGGGYEQYF. The CDR3 DNA is TGTGCCAGCAGTGGAGGAGGGTACGAGCAGTACTTC.

The chain recombines TRBV11-2 with TRBJ2-7; D is unclear. Germline V gives CDR1 SGHAT, CDR2 FQNNGV. The ends were cut back, 4 bases at V and 5 bases at J, with 6 bases in the middle. The CDR3 runs 11 residues. CDR3: CASSSLDEQYF. CDR3 sequence (DNA): TGTGCCAGCAGCTCTCTAGACGAGCAGTACTTC.

This clonotype was observed at least ten times. The chain recombines TRBV7-2 with TRBJ2-7, with D perhaps matching TRBD2 (5 bases). The V gene lost 5 bases and the J gene lost 0 bases, with 14 bases spanning the gap. Germline CDR1 and CDR2: SGHTA and FQGNSA. The CDR3 covers 15 residues. Here the CDR3 reads CASSPRSANSYEQYF. The CDR3 DNA sequence: TGTGCCAGCAGCCCCCGTAGCGCCAACTCCTACGAGCAGTACTTC.

This clonotype was counted a few times. This chain links TRBV19 with TRBJ2-2; the match to TRBD1 covers 7 bases. CDR3 length: 14 residues. Germline CDR1 is LNHDA and CDR2 is SQIVND (reference sequence). The J segment lost 4 bases and the V segment lost 11 bases, leaving 10 bases of the junction unmatched. CDR3 amino acids: CASEKGARTGELFF. In DNA form, the CDR3 reads TGTGCCTCGGAGAAGGGGGCGCGCACCGGGGAGCTGTTTTTT.

The V call is TRBV28, the J call TRBJ2-5; 9 bases match TRBD1. V gave up 3 bases and J gave up 5 bases; unmatched junction bases: 7. The CDR3 extends over 15 amino acids. The germline V gene encodes CDR1 MDHEN and CDR2 SYDVKM. The CDR3, as DNA: TGTGCCAGCAGTTTTCCCAGGGACAGGGTTGAGACCCAGTACTTC. It encodes CASSFPRDRVETQYF.

Ten or more counts support this clonotype. The rearrangement joins TRBV6-1 to TRBJ2-7, with D perhaps TRBD1 (6 bases). The length of the CDR3 is 13 residues. V lost 7 bases to trimming and J lost 3 bases, with 13 bases between them. Germline V gene data show CDR1 as MNHNS and CDR2 as SASEGT. The CDR3 spells CASKPGQLYEQYF. The CDR3 DNA sequence: TGTGCCAGCAAACCTGGACAGCTCTACGAGCAGTACTTC.

This clonotype was observed many times. This rearrangement joins TRBV12-3 or TRBV12-4 to TRBJ1-1; 7 positions agree with TRBD1. The V and J ends lost 6 bases and 1 base, in that order; junction bases with no gene match: 2. The CDR3 extends over 13 amino acids. CDR3 amino acids: CASRRTGNTEAFF. DNA for the CDR3: TGTGCCAGCAGACGGACAGGGAACACTGAAGCTTTCTTT.

This clonotype was picked up many times. The rearrangement uses TRBV27 and TRBJ1-1; a weak D match, TRBD1 (6 bases). CDR3 length equals 14 residues. V lost 2 bases and J 5 bases, leaving 12 bases between the germline ends. From germline, CDR1 is MNHEY and CDR2 SMNVEV (reference sequence). CDR3 DNA sequence: TGTGCCAGCAGTTTAGAGGGGGACCGAACTGAAGCTTTCTTT. Its protein is CASSLEGDRTEAFF.

This clonotype was seen repeatedly, ten times or more. The chain is built from TRBV6-5 and TRBJ2-7; D remains unclear. There are 14 residues in the CDR3. Germline CDR1 is MNHEY and CDR2 is SVGAGI. V was pared by 8 bases and J by 0 bases, with 14 bases between. CDR3: CASRRDITSYEQYF. The CDR3 region has the DNA TGTGCCAGCCGCCGAGACATAACCTCCTACGAGCAGTACTTC.

This clonotype showed up just a few times. The V and J genes are TRBV13 and TRBJ2-3, with 11 bases identical to TRBD2. V trimming: 0 bases; J trimming: 4 bases; junction bases outside the gene matches: 3. The CDR3 is made up of 16 amino acids. Germline-derived CDR1 and CDR2 are PRHDT and FYEKMQ (reference sequence). CDR3 sequence (DNA): TGTGCCAGCAGCTTAGGACTAGCGGGGGAATCAGATACGCAGTATTTT. This sequence encodes CASSLGLAGESDTQYF.

This clonotype was detected many times. V is TRBV5-1 and J is TRBJ2-5; 8 nucleotides align to TRBD1. V trimming: 6 bases; J trimming: 7 bases; junction bases outside the gene matches: 11. This CDR3 contains 14 residues. Per the germline V gene, CDR1 is SGHRS and CDR2 is YFSETQ. CDR3 amino acids: CASMPGTGSGTQYF. CDR3 DNA sequence: TGCGCCAGCATGCCCGGGACAGGATCTGGGACCCAGTACTTC.

The table lists this clonotype with a count of one. J is TRBJ1-5 and V is TRBV6-1, with a possible D match to TRBD1 (5 bases). The germline V gene has CDR1 MNHNS and CDR2 SASEGT. The CDR3 is 13 residues long. The ends were cut back, 3 bases at V and 3 bases at J, with 6 bases in the middle. CDR3 sequence (DNA): TGTGCCAGCAGTGAGGGGCCCAATCAGCCCCAGCATTTT. It is translated as CASSEGPNQPQHF.

The sample holds many counts of this clonotype. The rearrangement uses TRBV7-6 and TRBJ2-7, with TRBD2 identical over 11 bases. V was clipped by 1 base and J by 2 bases; unmatched bases: 1. Germline V CDR1 and CDR2: SGHVS, FNYEAQ. The CDR3 is 15 residues long. The chain's CDR3 is CASSLGLAGTYEQYF. DNA for the CDR3: TGTGCCAGCAGCTTAGGACTAGCGGGAACCTACGAGCAGTACTTC.